This TCR beta chain is drawn from a study of Ad26.COV2.S vaccination and SARS-CoV-2 variants (dated by TCRdb to the early 2020s). For the wider study: Vaccine-arm donors were drawn from COV1001, a multicentre, randomized, double-blind, placebo-controlled phase I-IIa trial of Ad26.COV2.S in healthy adults. Ad26.COV2.S was administered intramuscularly at a dose of 5x10^10 or 1x10^11 viral particles, either as one shot or as two shots given 56 days apart. A total of 32 samples were included in the TCR-sequenced set, comprising roughly 20 Ad26.COV2.S vaccine recipients, 5 placebo recipients and 8 SARS-CoV-2 convalescent individuals. Throughout the experiments and outcome assessment, investigators stayed blinded to trial group allocation. The specificity and breadth of SARS-CoV-2-reactive T cell receptors after Ad26.COV2.S vaccination were assessed by TCRbeta repertoire sequencing. Trial participants were randomized into five groups of five, in which low-dose or high-dose Ad26.COV2.S was given once or twice, or placebo was given on both occasions. Points the paper makes about the study in general: Spike-specific TCR breadth was higher in Ad26.COV2.S recipients than in placebo recipients (P = 0.0014). According to the authors, total T cell responses may have been underestimated by the TCR breadth and depth analyses. After vaccination, spike-specific CD8+ and CD4+ T cell responses were reported to show substantial breadth. Vaccine and placebo recipients had similar non-spike TCR breadth, a finding consistent with the vaccine containing only spike. The study was not powered for comparison of responses between vaccine doses or regimens.

Details on this clone: Its antigen remains unidentified. No much larger clonotype is one base removed from it; base qualities were not supplied.

The sample's treatment or condition label, decoded: about 20 received Ad26.COV2.S at low or high dose, single or two shots; about five received placebo; per-sample allocation not given. For vaccine and placebo recipients, repertoires were sequenced using samples collected on day 63 after the first injection. In Cohort 1b, more than 20 adults aged 18-55 years were enrolled at a single site in Boston, USA, between 29 July and 7 August 2020. As a vaccine, Ad26.COV2.S was a replication-incompetent adenovirus type 26 vector that expressed a prefusion-stabilized SARS-CoV-2 spike protein derived from the original Wuhan strain. The CDR3 starts with the cysteine, ends with the phenylalanine, and has 13 residues. The read is trimmed to its CDR3 DNA, 39 bases read in frame from base 1. In the germline V gene, CDR1 corresponds to ENHRY and CDR2 to SYGVKD. V was cut back by 3 bases and J by 14 bases, leaving a gap of 14 bases between them.

The immunoSEQ Assay was used to sequence TCRbeta CDR3 regions. After extraction, genomic DNA underwent amplification by bias-controlled multiplex PCR, followed by high-throughput sequencing. In the authors' own workflow: To quantify the absolute abundance of every unique TCRbeta CDR3 region, sequences were collapsed and filtered. T cell fraction was estimated by normalization of TCRbeta template counts to usable DNA, with usable DNA being measured through amplification of reference genes present in all nucleated cells. Repertoire TCRs were annotated as SARS-CoV-2-specific when V gene, CDR3 amino acid sequence and J gene were exactly matched to a known reactive TCR set. The reference SARS-CoV-2 TCR set came from MIRA and was filtered for enrichment in COVID-19-positive ImmuneCODE repertoires, removing public or cross-reactive TCRs. Based on the MIRA antigens, annotated TCRs were further analysed at the level of specific ORF or position within ORF. Breadth was defined as the number of annotated unique rearrangements divided by the total number of unique productive rearrangements, and depth was defined as the summed frequency of the annotated unique rearrangements. Group comparisons of TCR breadth used two-sided Wilcoxon rank-sum tests. TCRdb carries this immuneACCESS record with in-frame sequences only. Its versions omit some clonotypes, under half of them owing to an unresolved V gene in the studies checked, with the rest unexplained. The D gene and trimming were derived from the DNA, and the V and J assignments and clone size from that table. The sample data list nearly 400,000 clones, and approximately 91% of these were observed just once. The ten largest clones represent around 1.9% of the sample.

The source is a person aged 18-60 years who received the Ad26.COV2.S COVID-19 vaccine or a placebo. The chain was built from TRBV10-3 and TRBJ1-6; no D segment can be confidently identified. The sample was peripheral blood, taken in a trial of Ad26.COV2.S vaccine versus placebo. The CDR3 reads as follows: CAISEGGIGALHF. The DNA sequence is as follows: TGTGCCATCAGTGAAGGAGGGATCGGAGCCCTCCACTTT.